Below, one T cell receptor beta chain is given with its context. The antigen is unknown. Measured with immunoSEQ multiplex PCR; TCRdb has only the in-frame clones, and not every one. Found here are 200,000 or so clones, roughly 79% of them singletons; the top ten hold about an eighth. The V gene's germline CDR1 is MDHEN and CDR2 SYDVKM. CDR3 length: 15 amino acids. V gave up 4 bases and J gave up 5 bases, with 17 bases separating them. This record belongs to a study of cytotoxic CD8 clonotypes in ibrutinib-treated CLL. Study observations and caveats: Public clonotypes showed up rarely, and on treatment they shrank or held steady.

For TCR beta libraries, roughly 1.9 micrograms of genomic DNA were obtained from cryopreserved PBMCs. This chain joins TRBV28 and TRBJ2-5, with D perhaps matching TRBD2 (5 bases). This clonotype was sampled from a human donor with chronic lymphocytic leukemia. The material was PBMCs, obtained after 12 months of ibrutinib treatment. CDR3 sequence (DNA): TGTGCCAGCAGTTCCGGGGTTGGCGGCGTGGAGACCCAGTACTTC. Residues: CASSSGVGGVETQYF.